Sequencing of this TCR beta chain was carried out in a study of shared clonotypes between healthy human individuals (TCRdb year 2020). For context, the study as a whole: A few men and a couple of women, aged 18 to 49 years, made up the cohort. Different laboratories and diverse techniques were used to prepare libraries and sequence TCR repertoires, to increase sequencing depth and limit assay-specific biases. For each donor, CD4 naive and CD4 memory were each given three plates, CD8 naive was given two plates, and CD8 memory was given one plate. Per donor, leukapheresis produced somewhere between about 0.94 and 9 billion PBMCs. To estimate repertoire size and how much clonotypes are shared between individuals, the study performed deep sequencing of blood TCR repertoires from five healthy adults. General study outcomes and caveats: Sharing across a few donors was observed for around 5% of naive CD4, over 3% of naive CD8, over 2% of memory CD4, and roughly 0.4% of memory CD8 clonotypes. Because the study included a small number of donors, the genetic and exposure-history diversity represented was limited. Even with the large sequencing depth, rarefaction of the sorted-subset datasets indicated that sequencing was incomplete. Sampling was limited to blood, and TCR repertoires in tissue likely differ from TCR repertoires in blood. Pairwise subsampling led to the expectation that sequencing depth would affect the degree of clonotype sharing among donors. Estimated clonotype richness was generally larger for naive than for memory subsets. Compared with non-shared clonotypes, clonotypes shared by all four sorted-subset donors had higher generation probabilities.

The donors were healthy, HIV-negative adults who had no recently reported acute infections or vaccinations. Every donor was a Caucasian adult living in Nashville, Tennessee, USA. CD4+ T cells were enriched through magnetic negative selection, after which naive cells were positively selected on CD45RA and the remaining negative fraction served as the memory subset. After blood collection by leukapheresis, PBMCs were isolated using Ficoll-Histopaque density gradient centrifugation and then cryopreserved in the vapor phase of liquid nitrogen. Analytical flow cytometry was used to check the purity and quantity of every magnetically sorted T cell population. Genomic DNA was isolated from every sorted fraction and measured by UV absorbance on a Nanodrop 2000c. As regards this clone: What antigen it recognizes has not been identified. Base-call qualities are not available, and no considerably larger clone is one nucleotide away.

Measured from the cysteine to the phenylalanine, the CDR3 is 18 residues long. The DNA shown is the 54-base CDR3, in frame from base 1. V loses 5 bases at its end and J loses 0 bases; junction bases beyond the gene matches: 10. The germline V gene specifies SGHTA as CDR1 and FQGNSA as CDR2. Using the deep immunoSEQ assay, multiplex PCR amplified TCR CDR3 regions from genomic DNA. For each cell subset, the extracted genomic DNA was distributed evenly across all wells of several immunoSEQ 96-well plates, and each plate served as one replicate. For sorted subsets, roughly 200 ng of genomic DNA, equivalent to around 30,000 T cell genomes, went into each replicate PCR. Purified libraries were measured with a Qubit 3.0 fluorometer, size-checked on a Bioanalyzer 2100, and measured again with the KAPA Library Quantification kit. Every immunoSEQ 96-well plate was sequenced on a separate single-read 150-cycle Illumina NextSeq 550 flow cell. The study's own analysis went as follows. The immunoSEQ output contained only junctional sequences without quality scores, so filtering could not match that applied to full-length reads. Sequences were annotated with PyIR, a Python wrapper for IgBLAST v1.9, using IMGT germline references to assign V/J genes and CDR3. Reads were filtered out if the reads had weak V/J assignments (E-value above 1e-6), no CDR3, stop codons, out-of-frame junctions, or ambiguous translated residues. V3J clonotypes were defined by identical inferred V gene, J gene, and CDR3 amino acid sequence. Percentage overlap between repertoires was calculated by dividing the number of shared unique clonotypes by the size of the smaller repertoire. RTK rarefaction, the Chao1 estimator, and Recon v2.1 estimates of unobserved clonotypes were used to assess repertoire richness. OLGA was used to compute generation probabilities for all TCRbeta clonotypes that the gDNA method yielded from a handful of donors. TCRdb retrieved this table from immuneACCESS and kept in-frame rearrangements only. Not all clones are present; in checked studies, unresolved V genes account for under half, and no reason is known for the remainder. Clone size and V and J calls were adopted from that table, with D and trimming inferred from the DNA. A total of some 2,500,000 clones appear in this sample, approximately 93% of them only once. Approximately 0.37% of the sample is taken by the ten largest.

The V and J genes are TRBV7-2 and TRBJ2-4; 10 junctional bases match TRBD1. The specimen sequenced was naive CD4+ T cells from PBMCs. What this sample's cell subset or site label stands for: CD45RA+ positively selected. The clonotype was recovered from a man aged 18-30 years in good health. Some clones in this sample may be carry-over from other donors' samples. CDR3 protein: CASSPRGTGEGAKNIQYF. The sequence in DNA is TGTGCCAGCAGCCCACGGGGGACAGGGGAAGGAGCCAAAAACATTCAGTACTTC.